Here is one T cell receptor beta chain with its context. Preparation of the TCRbeta library used unique molecular identifiers. TCRdb itself ran the PCR reads through MiXCR, one entry per CDR3 protein. The sample carries more than 450,000 distinct CDR3 sequences, around 18% recorded once. This CDR3 comprises 14 residues. Germline CDR1 and CDR2: DFQATT and SNEGSKA (reference sequence). Germline trimming cut 1 base from V and 4 bases from J; bases unmatched to any gene: 6. The record originates from a study of T-cell reconstitution after alpha-beta-depleted transplantation in children. This TCR derives from a human donor who donated a stem cell graft to a child with acute lymphoblastic leukemia. The starting material was PBMCs from the stem cell graft donor, obtained from the stem cell graft. The V gene is TRBV20-1, the J gene TRBJ2-7, with 8 positions matching TRBD2. CDR3 loop: CSARAPLAEYEQYF. In DNA form, the CDR3 reads TGCAGTGCTAGAGCCCCACTAGCGGAGTACGAGCAGTACTTC.